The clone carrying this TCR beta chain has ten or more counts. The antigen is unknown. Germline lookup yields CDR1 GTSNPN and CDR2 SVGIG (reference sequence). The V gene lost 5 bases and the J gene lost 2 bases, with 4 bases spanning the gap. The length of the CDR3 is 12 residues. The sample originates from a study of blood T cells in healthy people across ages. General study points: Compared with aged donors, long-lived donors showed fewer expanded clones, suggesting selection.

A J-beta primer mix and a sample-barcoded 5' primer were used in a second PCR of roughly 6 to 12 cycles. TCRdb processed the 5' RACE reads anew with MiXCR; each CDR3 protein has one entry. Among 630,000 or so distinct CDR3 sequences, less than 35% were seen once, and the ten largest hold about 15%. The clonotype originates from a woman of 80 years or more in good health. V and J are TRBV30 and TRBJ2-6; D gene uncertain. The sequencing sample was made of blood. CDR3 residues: CAWDPGANVLTF. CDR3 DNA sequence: TGTGCCTGGGACCCTGGGGCCAACGTCCTGACTTTC.